The clone carrying this T cell receptor (beta chain) was counted at least ten times. The antigen is undetermined. The CDR3 is made up of 13 amino acids. V gave up 4 bases and J gave up 2 bases, with 6 bases separating them. Germline V lookup: CDR1 SEHNR, CDR2 FQNEAQ (reference sequence). The sample belongs to a study of T cells after yellow fever vaccination. Study-wide background: Fractions with few cells were prepared using SMART-Seq v4 Ultra Low Input. Study outcomes and limitations: Bulk-population clonotypes that are abundant could appear as contaminants in FACS-sorted repertoires. Weaker, the secondary response had a peak occurring faster, on day 5 versus 15. A small share of clonotypes appeared in both CD4 and CD8 compartments.

TCRdb fed the 5' RACE reads into MiXCR, producing one record per CDR3 protein. The sample carries 50,000 or so distinct CDR3 sequences, 7.4% recorded once. Here the sequenced sample was CD8+ T cells sorted from PBMCs, taken around 15 days after the first yellow fever vaccination. The chain has TRBV7-9 and TRBJ1-3; no clear D gene. The sequence came from a man aged 18 to 29 who received the YFV17D yellow fever vaccine. CDR3 bases: TGTGCCAGCAGCTCCCCGACTGGAAACACCATATATTTT. Translated, it gives CASSSPTGNTIYF.